This T cell receptor beta chain was identified during a study of post-analysis software for immune sequencing data (dated by TCRdb to the mid-2010s). In terms of the full investigation: Recorded disease courses included relapsing-remitting, secondary progressive and progressive-relapsing multiple sclerosis, with some patients lacking subtype annotation. The patient repertoires were set against about eleven previously published healthy control repertoires from donors whose ages ranged from about 6 to 26 years. A subset of samples was prepared in parallel using single-end sample barcoding, then pooled and co-amplified after Illumina adapter ligation. The study at large found these results: Multiple sclerosis patients had significantly lower normalized Chao1 diversity than controls, a result that suggests substantial peripheral T-cell clonal expansion. Significantly higher frequencies in patients than in controls were found for several TRBV segments, including TRBV5-6, TRBV5-1 and TRBV20-1. Strong co-clustering of samples prepared in the same batch was shown by direct clustering with F measure, prompting a batch-effect correction. The control group was slightly older than the multiple sclerosis patient group.

Library preparation employed PCR. TCRdb shows the sequencer as Illumina HiSeq 2500. To reduce PCR and sequencing biases, unique molecular identifiers were built into the TCR beta cDNA libraries. Per 1 to 10 million input T cells, roughly 500,000 cDNA molecules were obtained, such that each molecule approximated one T cell. The patient libraries were prepared and sequenced with the same protocol used for the earlier healthy control dataset. Samples belonging to the same batch were prepared together, multiplexed and sequenced on a shared HiSeq lane. The published analysis was carried out like this. MIGEC was used to process the raw barcoded reads, and molecular identifier groups with only a single read were discarded before consensus assembly and CDR3 extraction. VDJtools was used for post-analysis of the clonotype tables, and diversity was normalized by down-sampling every dataset to the size of the smallest sample. To correct batch-related cross-sample contamination, repertoire overlap clustering matched CDR3 amino acid sequences but not nucleotide sequences. TCRdb reprocessed the public reads (quality trimming at Q25 with fastp, clone calling with MiXCR) and kept in-frame beta chains. For every CDR3 protein sequence, its rows merge into one entry that carries the most common genes and DNA. The V and J calls come from TCRdb's annotation, not from the publication. This sample gives some 690,000 distinct CDR3 sequences in total; over 45% of them show up just once. The ten largest clonotypes hold approximately 10% of the sample.

A remark on this clonotype: Its antigen remains undetermined. It has no much larger one-base neighbor in the sample; base qualities were not kept.

TCR beta repertoires were profiled from peripheral blood of roughly 13 young patients with multiple sclerosis to demonstrate the VDJtools post-analysis software. The multiple sclerosis patients were children and adolescents ranging in age from roughly 6 to 15 years. Germline trimming amounts to 4 bases on V and 1 base on J, with 6 as the count of junction bases outside the gene matches. There are 15 amino acids in the CDR3, from cysteine to phenylalanine inclusive. The retained sequence is limited to the CDR3, 45 bases, with the frame set at the first base. The sample taken for sequencing was blood. The rearrangement joined TRBV12-3 or TRBV12-4 to TRBJ2-5, with TRBD2 matching 7 junction bases. This sequence was found in a girl aged 2-15 years with multiple sclerosis. Here is the DNA: TGTGCCAGCAGTTCCCCACTAGCGCCCCAAGAGACCCAGTACTTC. The encoded protein is CASSSPLAPQETQYF.